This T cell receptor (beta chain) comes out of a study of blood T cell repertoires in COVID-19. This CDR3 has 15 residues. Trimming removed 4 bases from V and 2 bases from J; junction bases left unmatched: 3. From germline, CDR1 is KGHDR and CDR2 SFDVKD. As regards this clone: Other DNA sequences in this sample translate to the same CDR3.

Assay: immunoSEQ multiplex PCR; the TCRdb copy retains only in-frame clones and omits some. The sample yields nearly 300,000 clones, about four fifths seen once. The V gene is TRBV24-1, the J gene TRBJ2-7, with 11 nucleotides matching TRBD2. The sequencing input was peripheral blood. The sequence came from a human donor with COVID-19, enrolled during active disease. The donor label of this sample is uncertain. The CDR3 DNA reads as TGTGCCACCAGTGAGGGGACTAGCGGCACCTACGAGCAGTACTTC. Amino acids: CATSEGTSGTYEQYF.